This passage covers 18 T cell receptor beta chains from one sample sequenced in a study of cytomegalovirus exposure and HLA in healthy donors. With 60 Vbeta and 13 Jbeta primers, the PCR was carried out. Sequencing used immunoSEQ multiplex PCR; TCRdb keeps in-frame clones, though not all of them. This table holds 140,000 to 150,000 clones, roughly 79% found once. Input material: PBMCs. These receptors originate from a woman in her fifties or sixties in good health and CMV-seropositive.

The genes are TRBV27 and TRBJ2-5, with 7 nucleotides matching TRBD1. Judging by the DNA end, TRBJ2-7 fits better; the J call may be wrong. The CDR3 length is 14 residues. Germline V gene lookup returns CDR1 MNHEY and CDR2 SMNVEV (reference sequence). CDR3 nucleotides: TGTGCCAGCAGTCTACGACAGGGTTTCTTCGAGCAGTACTTC. It is translated as CASSLRQGFFEQYF.

This chain links TRBV5-6 with TRBJ1-1; TRBD1 might be the D (6 bases). Deletions cut 4 bases from V and 0 bases from J, with 16 bases between. The CDR3 consists of 16 residues. Germline CDR1 and CDR2: SGHDT and YYEEEE. This chain's CDR3 is CASSPSGGGLNTEAFF. CDR3 nucleotide sequence: TGTGCCAGCAGCCCCAGCGGGGGGGGCTTGAACACTGAAGCTTTCTTT.

For the CDR3, the DNA is TGTGCCAGCAGTTCCCCAAAGGCTAGCAGAGAGACCCAGTACTTC. Residues: CASSSPKASRETQYF. The chain combines TRBV27 with TRBJ2-5; a possible D gene is TRBD2 (5 bases). V was cut by 4 bases and J by 4 bases, with 16 bases left in between. CDR3 size: 15 residues. Per the germline V gene, CDR1 is MNHEY and CDR2 is SMNVEV (reference sequence).

This sequence joins TRBV7-2 and TRBJ2-7; the match to TRBD1 covers 7 bases. The V and J ends lost 3 bases and 3 bases, in that order; junction bases with no gene match: 8. Germline V gene lookup returns CDR1 SGHTA and CDR2 FQGNSA. The CDR3 spans 15 residues. Here the CDR3 reads CASSLSDRTNYEQYF. The CDR3 DNA is TGTGCCAGCAGCTTGTCGGACAGGACAAACTACGAGCAGTACTTC.

V is TRBV12-5 and J is TRBJ2-7; 7 positions agree with TRBD2. This CDR3 is built from 13 residues. Unmatched junction bases numbered 4, after V lost 7 bases and J lost 1 base. The germline V gene encodes CDR1 LGHNT and CDR2 FRNRAP. The CDR3, as DNA: TGTGCTAGTGCGGGGGAGGGTTCCTACGAGCAGTACTTC. It translates to CASAGEGSYEQYF.

This chain links TRBV7-8 with TRBJ2-7; a weak D match, TRBD2 (7 bases). V dropped 1 base and J dropped 2 bases, with 12 bases sitting between them. Germline V gives CDR1 SGHVS, CDR2 FQNEAQ. This CDR3 is built from 15 residues. CDR3 coding DNA: TGTGCCAGCAGCTTAGAAGGGGGGGGCCCCTACGAGCAGTACTTC. This translates into CASSLEGGGPYEQYF.

The chain has TRBV27 and TRBJ2-1; 7 nucleotides align to TRBD1. Germline V gene data show CDR1 as MNHEY and CDR2 as SMNVEV (reference sequence). The CDR3 has 12 residues. V shed 6 bases and J 6 bases; nucleotides not matched to a gene: 2. CDR3 in amino acids: CASRGQTNEQFF. CDR3 in DNA: TGTGCCAGCAGGGGACAGACCAATGAGCAGTTCTTC.

This chain joins TRBV11-2 and TRBJ2-5; 8 bases line up with TRBD2. This CDR3 has 16 amino acids. Trimming took 3 bases from V and 1 from J; bases not matched to a gene: 7. The germline V gene has CDR1 SGHAT and CDR2 FQNNGV. The CDR3 spells CASSFGVAGSQETQYF. Written as DNA, the CDR3 is TGTGCCAGCAGCTTCGGGGTAGCGGGATCCCAAGAGACCCAGTACTTC.

This clone appeared once. Without the conserved terminal phenylalanine or tryptophan, this CDR3 likely stems from a read error. The V and J genes are TRBV29-1 and TRBJ1-4; no reliable D call. CDR3 length: 12 amino acids. Germline CDR1 SQVTM, CDR2 ANQGSEA. Written as DNA, the CDR3 is TGCAAACCAGACGCAACTAATGAAAAACTGTTTGTT. It encodes CKPDATNEKLFV.

The J gene is TRBJ2-1, the V gene TRBV19; a possible D gene is TRBD2 (5 bases). The V gene's germline CDR1 is LNHDA and CDR2 SQIVND (reference sequence). Trimming shortened V by 4 bases and J by 3 bases, and 7 bases separated the two germline ends. The CDR3 sequence is 13 residues long. DNA for the CDR3: TGTGCCAGTAGTAAACGGGACTACAATGAGCAGTTCTTC. Protein product: CASSKRDYNEQFF.

A single count supports this clone. This rearrangement joins TRBV7-3 to TRBJ2-2; 14 bases line up with TRBD2. There are 18 residues in the CDR3. CDR1 and CDR2 (germline): SGHTA, FQGTGA. Trimming cost V 5 bases and J 2 bases; bases outside gene matches: 7. In nucleotides, the CDR3 is TGTGCCAGCAGCCCTTGGACTAGCGGGAGGTATAACACCGGGGAGCTGTTTTTT. This encodes CASSPWTSGRYNTGELFF.

V usage is TRBV29-1 and J usage is TRBJ2-4; 11 nucleotides match TRBD2. The CDR3 consists of 17 residues. Germline V CDR1 and CDR2: SQVTM, ANQGSEA. V lost 1 base to trimming and J lost 0 bases; unmatched junction nucleotides: 5. The CDR3 DNA reads TGCAGCGTTGAAGTGGTAGCGGGAGGGGAAGCCAAAAACATTCAGTACTTC. This gives the protein CSVEVVAGGEAKNIQYF.

This chain connects TRBV27 to TRBJ1-4; 8 nucleotides line up with TRBD1. The CDR3 is 15 amino acids. CDR1 MNHEY and CDR2 SMNVEV come from the germline V gene (reference sequence). Trimming took 2 bases from V and 10 from J; bases not matched to a gene: 9. The CDR3 region is CASSLDGRGLGKLFF. CDR3 DNA: TGTGCCAGCAGTTTAGATGGCAGGGGGCTCGGAAAACTGTTTTTT. The whole variable domain, filled in from reference TRBV27 and TRBJ1-4, reads EAQVTQNPRYLITVTGKKLTVTCSQNMNHEYMSWYRQDPGLGLRQIYYSMNVEVTDKGDVPEGYKVSRKEKRNFPLILESPSPNQTSLYFCASSLDGRGLGKLFFGSGTQLSVL.

The chain uses TRBV29-1 and TRBJ2-3; 8 nucleotides line up with TRBD1. Germline CDR1 and CDR2: SQVTM and ANQGSEA. V shed 7 bases and J 1 base; nucleotides not matched to a gene: 4. The CDR3 is 13 amino acids. CDR3 loop: CSAPTGGTDTQYF. The CDR3, as DNA: TGCAGCGCCCCGACAGGGGGCACAGATACGCAGTATTTT.

The V and J genes are TRBV6-6 and TRBJ2-4; possible D gene TRBD1, 6 bases. Germline lookup yields CDR1 MNHNY and CDR2 SVGAGI (reference sequence). V was pared by 6 bases and J by 5 bases, with 14 bases between. The CDR3 is 14 amino acids. CDR3 DNA sequence: TGTGCCAGCAGCCGGACAGTGTCCCAAAACATTCAGTACTTC. The encoded protein is CASSRTVSQNIQYF.

This chain uses TRBV7-2 with TRBJ1-2, with 9 bases fitting TRBD1. V shed 3 bases, J shed 5 bases, and the junction held 4 bases outside the gene matches. CDR3 length equals 14 residues. Germline CDR1 SGHTA, CDR2 FQGNSA. For the CDR3, the DNA is TGTGCCAGCAGCTTGCGACAGGGGGGGTATGGCTACACCTTC. Its protein is CASSLRQGGYGYTF.

The chain employs TRBV5-6 and TRBJ2-7; TRBD2 agrees at 8 bases. The CDR3 is 14 amino acids. V lost 4 bases to trimming and J lost 5 bases; unmatched junction nucleotides: 8. CDR1 and CDR2 (germline): SGHDT, YYEEEE. In DNA form, the CDR3 reads TGTGCCAGCAGCCACGGTCCGCGGGGGGACGAGCAGTACTTC. It translates to CASSHGPRGDEQYF.

The rearrangement links TRBV28 to TRBJ1-2; D is possibly TRBD1 (6 bases). V lost 7 bases and J lost 8, with 17 bases in between. Germline CDR1 reads MDHEN; CDR2 reads SYDVKM. The CDR3 is made up of 13 amino acids. In DNA, the CDR3 is TGTGCCAGCACCGTACAGGGAATTTCGGGCTACACCTTC. Translated: CASTVQGISGYTF.